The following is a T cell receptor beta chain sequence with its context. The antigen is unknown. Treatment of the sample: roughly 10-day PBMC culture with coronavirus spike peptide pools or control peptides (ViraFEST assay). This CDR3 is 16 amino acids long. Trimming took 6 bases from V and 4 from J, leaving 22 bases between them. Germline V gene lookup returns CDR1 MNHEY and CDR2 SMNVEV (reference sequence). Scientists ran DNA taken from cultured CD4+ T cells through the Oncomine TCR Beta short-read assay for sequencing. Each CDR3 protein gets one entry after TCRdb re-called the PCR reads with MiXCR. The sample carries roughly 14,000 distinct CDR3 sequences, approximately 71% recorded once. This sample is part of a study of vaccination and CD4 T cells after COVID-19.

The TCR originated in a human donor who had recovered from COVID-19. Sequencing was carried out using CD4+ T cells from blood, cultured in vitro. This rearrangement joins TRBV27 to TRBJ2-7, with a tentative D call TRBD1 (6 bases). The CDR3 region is CASSTHGTPFRYEQYF. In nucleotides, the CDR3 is TGTGCCAGCAGCACCCACGGGACACCTTTTAGGTACGAGCAGTACTTC.